The T cell receptor beta chain under discussion was sequenced for a study of blood T cells in healthy people across ages. Germline CDR1 SGHRS, CDR2 YFSETQ. The CDR3 sequence is 14 residues long. V dropped 5 bases and J dropped 1; count of bases not matched to a gene: 6. This clonotype was observed at least ten times. A J-beta primer mix and a sample-barcoded 5' primer were used in a second PCR of roughly 6 to 11 cycles. TCRdb fed the 5' RACE reads into MiXCR, producing one record per CDR3 protein. The sample has approximately 1,700,000 distinct CDR3 sequences, about two fifths seen once. Researchers collected about 9.1 milliliters of peripheral blood from every single donor. Total RNA, at least 5.5 micrograms per sample, was extracted from PBMCs.

The clonotype was recovered from a human donor in good health. This chain uses TRBV5-1 with TRBJ2-7, with 7 bases that match TRBD1. Sample: blood. The CDR3 region is CASRTGPASYEQYF. DNA for the CDR3: TGCGCCAGCAGGACAGGGCCGGCATCCTACGAGCAGTACTTC.